This T cell receptor (beta chain) derives from a study of T-cell reconstitution after alpha-beta-depleted transplantation in children. Findings of the study overall: Recipient T cells and thymic progenitors that survived were the source of the high TCRbeta diversity seen at day 60 in some patients. About two months after transplant, alpha-beta T cells reportedly came from several hundred expanded graft clones. Newly generated T cells supplied most T-cell counts and diversity one year post-transplant.

The TCRbeta library incorporated unique molecular identifiers. TCRdb analysed the PCR reads with MiXCR anew, one entry per CDR3 protein. Among about 160,000 distinct CDR3 sequences, around 10% were seen once, and the ten largest hold roughly 13%. The CDR3 length is 16 residues. Germline V CDR1 and CDR2: MNHEY, SVGAGI. Trimming shortened V by 0 bases and J by 3 bases, and 11 bases separated the two germline ends. In its sample, this clonotype was seen many times. What it binds is not known. Source: PBMCs, taken before TCRalphabeta/CD19-depleted stem cell transplant. The chain combines TRBV6-5 with TRBJ2-2; D not certain. This TCR was recovered from a boy under 10 years old with acute myeloid leukemia, due to receive a stem cell transplant. The DNA for the CDR3 is TGTGCCAGCAGTTACTCGGCCGGGTTGGACACCGGGGAGCTGTTTTTT. This translates into CASSYSAGLDTGELFF.